The 24 T cell receptor beta chains in this list originate from one sample, sequenced in a study of shared clonotypes between healthy human individuals. Clones were sequenced by immunoSEQ multiplex PCR, and TCRdb holds only the in-frame ones, with some missing. Of about 480,000 clones listed, 75% to 85% are singletons. Material for sequencing was PBMCs. The receptor set was obtained from a woman between 35 and 50 years old in good health. Some clones in this sample may be carry-over from other donors' samples.

The chain combines TRBV19 with TRBJ1-3; 8 bases map to TRBD1. This CDR3 comprises 15 residues. CDR1 and CDR2 from the germline V gene are LNHDA and SQIVND (reference sequence). V lost 4 bases to trimming and J lost 4 bases; unmatched junction nucleotides: 6. The DNA of the CDR3 is TGTGCCAGTAGTACTCCAGGGGGCTCAGGAAACACCATATATTTT. As protein: CASSTPGGSGNTIYF.

This chain connects TRBV5-1 to TRBJ2-7, with D unclear. Trimming shortened V by 8 bases and J by 1 base, and 16 bases separated the two germline ends. The CDR3 runs to 14 residues. CDR1 SGHRS and CDR2 YFSETQ come from the germline V gene. The CDR3: CASSRTLNSYEQYF. CDR3 bases: TGCGCCAGTTCTCGGACCCTCAATTCCTACGAGCAGTACTTC.

This sequence joins TRBV19 and TRBJ2-7; D is ambiguous. This CDR3 contains 13 residues. Per germline, CDR1 LNHDA and CDR2 SQIVND (reference sequence). CDR3 amino acids: CAPPLLKTYEQYF. The CDR3 DNA follows: TGTGCTCCTCCCCTTCTGAAAACCTACGAGCAGTACTTC.

This clone showed up just a few times. V usage is TRBV18 and J usage is TRBJ1-1; D is perhaps TRBD1 (6 bases). The germline V and J ends were trimmed by 8 bases and 3 bases, with 13 bases remaining between them. The CDR3 runs 13 residues. The germline V gene encodes CDR1 KGHSH and CDR2 LQKENI. The CDR3 DNA reads as TGTGCCAGCCTCCCGAACAGGGACACTGAAGCTTTCTTT. It is translated as CASLPNRDTEAFF.

This clone has only a few counts. The chain combines TRBV2 with TRBJ2-7; 7 positions agree with TRBD2. V dropped 3 bases and J dropped 7; count of bases not matched to a gene: 6. In germline, CDR1 is SNHLY, CDR2 FYNNEI. This CDR3 region has 13 residues. The CDR3 loop is CASSEIGRGEQYF. The CDR3 nucleotides read TGTGCCAGCAGTGAGATAGGGAGGGGAGAGCAGTACTTC.

The sample holds many counts of this clone. In DNA form, the CDR3 reads TGTGCCAGCAGCAAGATCGGTGGAGGGGGCAATGAGCAGTTCTTC. Protein: CASSKIGGGGNEQFF. This chain uses TRBV5-4 with TRBJ2-1, with D possibly being TRBD1 or TRBD2 (6 bases each). This CDR3 has 15 residues. From germline, CDR1 is SGHNT and CDR2 YYREEE (reference sequence). V dropped 4 bases and J dropped 6 bases, with 17 bases sitting between them.

The chain uses TRBV9 and TRBJ1-3, with a weak D call TRBD1 (5 bases). The CDR3 contains 15 residues. Deletions cut 4 bases from V and 0 bases from J, with 11 bases between. Germline V gene sequence: CDR1 SGDLS, CDR2 YYNGEE. The CDR3 DNA sequence: TGTGCCAGCAGCTGGGGCACAGACTCTGGAAACACCATATATTTT. It specifies CASSWGTDSGNTIYF.

V gene TRBV20-1 combines with J gene TRBJ2-1; 9 nucleotides line up with TRBD2. V lost 5 bases and J lost 10; bases outside the gene matches: 3. CDR3 length equals 11 residues. CDR1 is DFQATT, CDR2 SNEGSKA, per germline (reference sequence). The CDR3: CSAVSGGEQFF. CDR3 in DNA: TGCAGTGCTGTAAGCGGGGGGGAGCAGTTCTTC.

The V call is TRBV30, the J call TRBJ2-1, with D perhaps matching TRBD2 (6 bases). CDR1 and CDR2 from the germline V gene are GTSNPN and SVGIG (reference sequence). V lost 4 bases to trimming and J lost 6 bases, with 16 bases between them. The CDR3 runs to 14 residues. The CDR3 sequence is CAWTTGGTTNEQFF. CDR3 DNA: TGTGCCTGGACGACCGGGGGTACTACCAATGAGCAGTTCTTC.

The chain employs TRBV21-1 and TRBJ1-1; the tabulated D call, TRBD1, remains unverified against the DNA. TRBV21-1 is listed as a pseudogene. This CDR3 has 14 amino acids. Here the CDR3 reads CASSRTGSRTEAFF. In DNA form, the CDR3 reads TGTGCCAGCAGCAGGACAGGGTCCCGCACTGAAGCTTTCTTT.

As DNA, the CDR3 is TGCAGCGTTGAGGCCGACTGGCTCAATGAGCAGTTCTTC. The encoded protein is CSVEADWLNEQFF. V usage is TRBV29-1 and J usage is TRBJ2-1; D ambiguous. The V end was cut by 3 bases, the J end by 6 bases, with 12 bases between. The CDR3 is 13 amino acids. Germline CDR1 reads SQVTM; CDR2 reads ANQGSEA.

The J gene is TRBJ2-5, the V gene TRBV27; D not certain. The J call could be wrong; TRBJ2-7 is a better fit for the DNA end. From germline, CDR1 is MNHEY and CDR2 SMNVEV (reference sequence). The CDR3 covers 12 residues. The CDR3 spells CASRSPSYEQYF. CDR3 DNA sequence: TGTGCCAGCAGGTCCCCCTCGTACGAGCAGTACTTC.

This rearrangement joins TRBV18 to TRBJ2-7; the D is unclear. The CDR3 is 13 amino acids. Deletions cut 4 bases from V and 1 base from J, with 8 bases between. From germline, CDR1 is KGHSH and CDR2 LQKENI. The CDR3 DNA is TGTGCCAGCTCACTAAGGTTTTCCTACGAGCAGTACTTC. Its protein is CASSLRFSYEQYF.

Comment on this clone: A read error may explain this, as a much larger clone is one base away. The CDR3 protein is CASSGDYSGNTIYF. The CDR3 nucleotides read TGTGCCAGCAGTGGGGACTACTCTGGAAACACCATATATTTT. The rearrangement links TRBV28 to TRBJ1-3; a possible D gene is TRBD1 (5 bases). CDR3 size: 14 residues. CDR1 is MDHEN and CDR2 is SYDVKM in the germline V gene. Trimming shortened V by 5 bases and J by 0 bases, and 8 bases separated the two germline ends. The variable domain in full, with the rest retrieved from reference TRBV28 and TRBJ1-3, is DVKVTQSSRYLVKRTGEKVFLECVQDMDHENMFWYRQDPGLGLRLIYFSYDVKMKEKGDIPEGYSVSREKKERFSLILESASTNQTSMYLCASSGDYSGNTIYFGEGSWLTVV.

This clone was seen just once. A far more abundant clone sits one base away, making this likely a read error. The V gene is TRBV4-3, the J gene TRBJ2-2; unclear D gene. There are 16 residues in the CDR3. CDR1 and CDR2 (germline): LGHNA, YSLEER. CDR3 DNA sequence: TGCACCAGCAGCCAAGATGTTGGTGGAGAGACCGGGGAGCTGTTTTTT. Encoded protein: CTSSQDVGGETGELFF.

This chain joins TRBV2 and TRBJ2-3, with 9 positions matching TRBD2. The CDR3 extends over 15 amino acids. Germline-derived CDR1 and CDR2 are SNHLY and FYNNEI. Trimming at V came to 3 bases and at J to 2 bases, leaving 3 bases not matched to a gene. CDR3 sequence: CASSDLAGFTDTQYF. CDR3 bases: TGTGCCAGCAGTGACCTAGCGGGATTCACAGATACGCAGTATTTT.

V usage is TRBV11-2 and J usage is TRBJ2-1, with 8 bases fitting TRBD1. Trimming cost V 4 bases and J 16 bases; bases outside gene matches: 9. The germline V gene has CDR1 SGHAT and CDR2 FQNNGV. The CDR3 totals 12 residues. CDR3 nucleotide sequence: TGTGCCAGCAGCTGGCGGGACAGGACGCTTTTCTTC. It yields the protein CASSWRDRTLFF.

Ten or more counts support this clone. The genes are TRBV19 and TRBJ1-2, with a tentative D call TRBD1 (6 bases). Trimming took off 6 bases at V and 3 bases at J, with 14 bases between the two ends. Per the germline V gene, CDR1 is LNHDA and CDR2 is SQIVND (reference sequence). This CDR3 is built from 14 residues. The CDR3 is CASRRGGMDYGYTF. Written as DNA, the CDR3 is TGTGCCAGTAGGCGTGGGGGCATGGACTATGGCTACACCTTC.

The V gene is TRBV11-2, the J gene TRBJ2-7, with TRBD2 identical over 7 bases. With V trimmed by 0 bases and J by 2 bases, 4 bases remained unmatched. The length of the CDR3 is 15 residues. Germline V gives CDR1 SGHAT, CDR2 FQNNGV. In DNA, the CDR3 is TGTGCCAGCAGCTTAGAGTCTAGCGGACCCTACGAGCAGTACTTC. Its protein product is CASSLESSGPYEQYF.

The chain recombines TRBV9 with TRBJ2-6; D is uncertain. In germline, CDR1 is SGDLS, CDR2 YYNGEE. The length of the CDR3 is 17 residues. Trimming stripped 3 bases from V and 1 base from J, with 14 bases between. The CDR3 loop is CASSGTSVKSGANVLTF. CDR3 coding DNA: TGTGCCAGCAGCGGAACGTCGGTTAAATCTGGGGCCAACGTCCTGACTTTC.

The chain carries TRBV13 and TRBJ2-1; the match to TRBD2 covers 10 bases. The CDR3 loop spans 16 amino acids. The trim removed 0 bases at V and 3 bases at J, leaving 2 bases unmatched. Germline CDR1 reads PRHDT; CDR2 reads FYEKMQ (reference sequence). This CDR3 reads CASSLGLAGLYNEQFF. CDR3 DNA: TGTGCCAGCAGCTTAGGACTAGCGGGACTCTACAATGAGCAGTTCTTC.

Details on this clone: Other DNA sequences in this specimen translate into the identical CDR3. DNA for the CDR3: TGTGCCAGCAGGGCTAGCGGCACCTACGAGCAGTACTTC. It specifies CASRASGTYEQYF. This chain links TRBV7-2 with TRBJ2-7; TRBD2 matches 7 bases. This CDR3 spans 13 amino acids. V shed 6 bases, J shed 2 bases, and the junction held 4 bases outside the gene matches. From germline, CDR1 is SGHTA and CDR2 FQGNSA.

The rearrangement joins TRBV21-1 to TRBJ2-7; TRBD2, as called in the table, went unchecked against the DNA. TRBV21-1 is annotated as a pseudogene. CDR3 length: 12 amino acids. CDR3 nucleotide sequence: TGTGCCAGCAGCAAAATGGGGAGCGAGCAGTACTTC. This encodes CASSKMGSEQYF.

V usage is TRBV5-5 and J usage is TRBJ1-5; D is undetermined. The V and J ends lost 4 bases and 0 bases respectively, with 11 bases between them. Looked up from germline, CDR1 is SGHKS and CDR2 is YYEKEE (reference sequence). The CDR3 runs 15 residues. The CDR3 DNA reads TGTGCCAGCAGCCCAGACCCTAATAGCAATCAGCCCCAGCATTTT. It codes for CASSPDPNSNQPQHF. The full variable domain, its missing parts supplied by reference TRBV5-5 and TRBJ1-5, is DAGVTQSPTHLIKTRGQQVTLRCSPISGHKSVSWYQQVLGQGPQFIFQYYEKEERGRGNFPDRFSARQFPNYSSELNVNALLLGDSALYLCASSPDPNSNQPQHFGDGTRLSIL.